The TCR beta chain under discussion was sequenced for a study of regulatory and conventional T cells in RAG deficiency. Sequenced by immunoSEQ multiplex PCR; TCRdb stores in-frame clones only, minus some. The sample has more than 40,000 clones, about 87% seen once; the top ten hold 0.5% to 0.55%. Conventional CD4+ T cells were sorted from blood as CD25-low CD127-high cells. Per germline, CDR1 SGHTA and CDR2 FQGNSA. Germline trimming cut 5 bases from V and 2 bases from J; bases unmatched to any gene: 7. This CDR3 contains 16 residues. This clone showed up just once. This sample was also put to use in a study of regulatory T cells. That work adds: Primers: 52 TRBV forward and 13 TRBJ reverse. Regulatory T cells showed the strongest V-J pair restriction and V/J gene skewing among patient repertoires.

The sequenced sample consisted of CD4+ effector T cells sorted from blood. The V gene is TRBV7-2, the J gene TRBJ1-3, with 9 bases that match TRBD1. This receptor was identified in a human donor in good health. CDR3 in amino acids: CASSVYTGGAGNTIYF. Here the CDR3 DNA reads TGTGCCAGCAGCGTATATACAGGGGGCGCTGGAAACACCATATATTTT.